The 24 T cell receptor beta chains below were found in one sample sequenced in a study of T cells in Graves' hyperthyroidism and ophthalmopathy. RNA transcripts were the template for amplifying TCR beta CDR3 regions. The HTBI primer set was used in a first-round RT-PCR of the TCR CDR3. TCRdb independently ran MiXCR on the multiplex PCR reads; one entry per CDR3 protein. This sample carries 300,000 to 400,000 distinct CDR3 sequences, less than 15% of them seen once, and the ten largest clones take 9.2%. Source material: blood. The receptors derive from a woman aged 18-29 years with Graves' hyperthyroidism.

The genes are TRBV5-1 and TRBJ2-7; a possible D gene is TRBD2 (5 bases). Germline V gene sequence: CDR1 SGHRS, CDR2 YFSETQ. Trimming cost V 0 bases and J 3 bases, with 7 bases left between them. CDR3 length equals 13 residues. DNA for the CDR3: TGCGCCAGCAGCTTGGCCCGGGACTACGAGCAGTACTTC. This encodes CASSLARDYEQYF.

The CDR3 coding sequence is TGTGCCAGCAGCCCCGGGACAGGGGTTCGGGAAAAACTGTTTTTT. Translating gives CASSPGTGVREKLFF. The chain joins TRBV5-6 to TRBJ1-4; TRBD1 agrees at 10 bases. This CDR3 is built from 15 residues. The trim removed 4 bases at V and 8 bases at J, leaving 8 bases unmatched. CDR1 SGHDT and CDR2 YYEEEE come from the germline V gene.

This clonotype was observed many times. Here the CDR3 reads CASSQTFNQPQHF. In DNA form, the CDR3 reads TGTGCCAGCTCCCAGACTTTCAATCAGCCCCAGCATTTT. The chain employs TRBV9 and TRBJ1-5; D uncertain. V shed 7 bases and J shed 3 bases, with 11 bases lying between them. The V gene's germline CDR1 is SGDLS and CDR2 YYNGEE. This CDR3 is 13 amino acids long. Variable domain in full (rest from reference TRBV9 and TRBJ1-5): DSGVTQTPKHLITATGQRVTLRCSPRSGDLSVYWYQQSLDQGLQFLIQYYNGEERAKGNILERFSAQQFPDLHSELNLSSLELGDSALYFCASSQTFNQPQHFGDGTRLSIL.

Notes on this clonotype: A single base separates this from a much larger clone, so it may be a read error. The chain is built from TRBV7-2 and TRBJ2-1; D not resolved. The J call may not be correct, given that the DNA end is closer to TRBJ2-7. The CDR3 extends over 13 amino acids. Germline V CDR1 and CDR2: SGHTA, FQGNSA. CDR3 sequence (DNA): TGTGCCAGCAGCCCCGGACGGCTCAATGAGCAGTACTTC. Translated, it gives CASSPGRLNEQYF.

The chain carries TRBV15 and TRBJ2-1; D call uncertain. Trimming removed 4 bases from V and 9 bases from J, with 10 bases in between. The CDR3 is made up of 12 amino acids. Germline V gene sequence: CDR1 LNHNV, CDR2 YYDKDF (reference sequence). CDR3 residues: CATSTPPSEQFF. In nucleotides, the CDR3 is TGTGCCACCAGCACCCCCCCGAGTGAGCAGTTCTTC.

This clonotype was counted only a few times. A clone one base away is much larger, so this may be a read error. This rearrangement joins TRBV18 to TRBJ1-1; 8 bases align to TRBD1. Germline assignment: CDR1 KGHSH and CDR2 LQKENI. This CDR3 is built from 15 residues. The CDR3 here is CVSSPRQGQNTEAFF. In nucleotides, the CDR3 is TGTGTCAGCTCACCGAGACAGGGGCAAAACACTGAAGCTTTCTTT.

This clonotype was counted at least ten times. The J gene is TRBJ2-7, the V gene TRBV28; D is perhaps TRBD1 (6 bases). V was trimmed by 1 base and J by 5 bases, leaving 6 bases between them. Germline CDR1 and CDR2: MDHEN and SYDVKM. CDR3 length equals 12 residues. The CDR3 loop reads CASSLYRDEQYF. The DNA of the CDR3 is TGTGCCAGCAGTTTATACAGGGACGAGCAGTACTTC.

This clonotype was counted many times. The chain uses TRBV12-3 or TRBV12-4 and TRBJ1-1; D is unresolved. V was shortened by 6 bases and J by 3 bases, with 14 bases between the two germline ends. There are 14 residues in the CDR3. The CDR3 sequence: CASSSGMADTEAFF. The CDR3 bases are TGTGCCAGCAGCTCCGGGATGGCGGACACTGAAGCTTTCTTT.

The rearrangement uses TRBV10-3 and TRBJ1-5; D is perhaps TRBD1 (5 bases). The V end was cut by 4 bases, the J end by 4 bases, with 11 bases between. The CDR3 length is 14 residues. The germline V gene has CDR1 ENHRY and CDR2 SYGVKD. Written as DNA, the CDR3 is TGTGCCATCAGTGGGTCGAGGGGAAATCAGCCCCAGCATTTT. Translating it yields CAISGSRGNQPQHF.

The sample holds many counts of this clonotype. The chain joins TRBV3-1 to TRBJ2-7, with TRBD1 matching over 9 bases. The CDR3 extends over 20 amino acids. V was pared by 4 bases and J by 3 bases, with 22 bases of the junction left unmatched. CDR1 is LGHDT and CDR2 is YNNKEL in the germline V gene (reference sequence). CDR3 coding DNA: TGTGCCAGCAGCCCATATATGGGACAGGGCTTAAGGGACGACTTCTACGAGCAGTACTTC. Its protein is CASSPYMGQGLRDDFYEQYF.

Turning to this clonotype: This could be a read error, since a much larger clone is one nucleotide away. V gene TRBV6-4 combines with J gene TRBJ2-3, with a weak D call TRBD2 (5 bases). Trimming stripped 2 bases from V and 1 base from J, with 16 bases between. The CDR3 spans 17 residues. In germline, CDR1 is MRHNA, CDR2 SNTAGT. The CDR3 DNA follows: TGTGCCAGCAGTGACGCAAAGTCCCTAGCTCGCACAGATACGCAGTATTTT. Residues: CASSDAKSLARTDTQYF.

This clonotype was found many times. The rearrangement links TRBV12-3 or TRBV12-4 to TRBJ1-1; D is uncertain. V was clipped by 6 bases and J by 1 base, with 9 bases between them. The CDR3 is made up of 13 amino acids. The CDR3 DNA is TGTGCCAGCAGCTCCGATGCGAACACTGAAGCTTTCTTT. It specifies CASSSDANTEAFF.

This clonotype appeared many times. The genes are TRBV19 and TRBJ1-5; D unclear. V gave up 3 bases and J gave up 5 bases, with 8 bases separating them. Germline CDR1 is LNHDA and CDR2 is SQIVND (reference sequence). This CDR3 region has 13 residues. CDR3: CASSMSGHQPQHF. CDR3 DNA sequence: TGTGCCAGTAGTATGTCCGGACATCAGCCCCAGCATTTT.

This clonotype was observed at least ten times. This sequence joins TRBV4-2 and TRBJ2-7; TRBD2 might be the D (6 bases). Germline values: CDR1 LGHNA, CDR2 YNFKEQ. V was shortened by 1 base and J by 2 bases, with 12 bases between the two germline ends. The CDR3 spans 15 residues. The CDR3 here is CASSQVGRETYEQYF. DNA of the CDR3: TGTGCCAGCAGCCAAGTCGGCCGGGAGACCTACGAGCAGTACTTC.

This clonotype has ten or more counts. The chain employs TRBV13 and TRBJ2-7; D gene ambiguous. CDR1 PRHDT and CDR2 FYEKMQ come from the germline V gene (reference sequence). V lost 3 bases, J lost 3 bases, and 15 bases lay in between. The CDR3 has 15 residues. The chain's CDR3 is CASSLAGFQGYEQYF. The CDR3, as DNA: TGTGCCAGCAGCTTGGCCGGGTTTCAAGGCTACGAGCAGTACTTC.

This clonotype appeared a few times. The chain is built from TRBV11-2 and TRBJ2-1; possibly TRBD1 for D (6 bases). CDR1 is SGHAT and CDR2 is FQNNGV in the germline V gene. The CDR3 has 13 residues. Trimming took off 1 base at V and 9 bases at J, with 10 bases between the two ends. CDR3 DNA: TGTGCCAGCAGCTTAGTGAGGGGGATTGAGCAGTTCTTC. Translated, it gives CASSLVRGIEQFF.

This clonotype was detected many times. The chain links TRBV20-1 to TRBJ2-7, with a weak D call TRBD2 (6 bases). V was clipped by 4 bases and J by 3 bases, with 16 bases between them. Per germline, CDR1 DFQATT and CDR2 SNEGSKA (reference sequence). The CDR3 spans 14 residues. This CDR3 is CSAKRGEAYYEQYF. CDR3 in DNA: TGCAGTGCTAAGCGAGGGGAGGCCTACTACGAGCAGTACTTC.

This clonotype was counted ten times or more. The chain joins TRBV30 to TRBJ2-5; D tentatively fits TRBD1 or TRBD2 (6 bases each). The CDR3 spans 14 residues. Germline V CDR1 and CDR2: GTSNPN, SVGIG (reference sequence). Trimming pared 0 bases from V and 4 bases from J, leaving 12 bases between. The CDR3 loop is CAWSVRGAGETQYF. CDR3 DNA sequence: TGTGCCTGGAGTGTAAGGGGGGCGGGAGAGACCCAGTACTTC.

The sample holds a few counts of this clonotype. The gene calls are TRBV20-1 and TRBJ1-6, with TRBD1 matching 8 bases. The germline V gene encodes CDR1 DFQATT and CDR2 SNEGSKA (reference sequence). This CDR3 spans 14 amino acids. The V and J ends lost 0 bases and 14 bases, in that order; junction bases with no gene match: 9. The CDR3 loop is CSAREGQGRRALHF. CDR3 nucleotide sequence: TGCAGTGCTAGAGAAGGACAGGGCCGGAGGGCCCTCCACTTT.

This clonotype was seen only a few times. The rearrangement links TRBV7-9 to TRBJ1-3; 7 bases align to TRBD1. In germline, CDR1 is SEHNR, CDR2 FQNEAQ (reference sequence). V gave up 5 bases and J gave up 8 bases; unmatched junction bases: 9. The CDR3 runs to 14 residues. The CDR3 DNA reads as TGTGCCAGCAGCATAGACAGGGTCCGGGACACCATATATTTT. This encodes CASSIDRVRDTIYF.

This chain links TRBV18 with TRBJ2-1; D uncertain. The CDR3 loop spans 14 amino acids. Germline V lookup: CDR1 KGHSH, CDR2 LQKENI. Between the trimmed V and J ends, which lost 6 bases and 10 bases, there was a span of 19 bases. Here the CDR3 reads CASSTRSLQGEQFF. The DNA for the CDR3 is TGTGCCAGCTCTACGAGGAGTCTCCAAGGCGAGCAGTTCTTC.

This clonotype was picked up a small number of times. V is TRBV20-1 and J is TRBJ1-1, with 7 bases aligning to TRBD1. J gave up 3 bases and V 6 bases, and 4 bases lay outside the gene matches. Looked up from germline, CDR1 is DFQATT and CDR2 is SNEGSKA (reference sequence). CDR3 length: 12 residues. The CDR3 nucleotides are TGCAGTGCGGGCCAGGGGGACACTGAAGCTTTCTTT. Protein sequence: CSAGQGDTEAFF.

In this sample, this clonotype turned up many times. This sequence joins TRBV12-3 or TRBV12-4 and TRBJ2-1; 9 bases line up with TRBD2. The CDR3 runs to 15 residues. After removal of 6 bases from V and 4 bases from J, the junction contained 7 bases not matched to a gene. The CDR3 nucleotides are TGTGCCAGCAGATCCCGCCTAGCGGGGTACAATGAGCAGTTCTTC. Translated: CASRSRLAGYNEQFF.

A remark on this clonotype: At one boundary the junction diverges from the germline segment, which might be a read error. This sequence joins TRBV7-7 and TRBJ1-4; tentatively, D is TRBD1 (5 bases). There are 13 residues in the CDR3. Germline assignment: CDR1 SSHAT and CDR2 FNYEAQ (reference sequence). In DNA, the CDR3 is TGTGCTAGCAGCGAGGGGCCGGATGAAAAACTGTTTTTT. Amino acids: CASSEGPDEKLFF. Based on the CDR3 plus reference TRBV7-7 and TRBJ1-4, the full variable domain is GAGVSQSPRYKVTKRGQDVTLRCDPISSHATLYWYQQALGQGPEFLTYFNYEAQPDKSGLPSDRFSAERPEGSISTLTIQRTEQRDSAMYRCASSEGPDEKLFFGSGTQLSVL.